This passage covers 28 T cell receptor beta chains from one sample sequenced in a study of blood T cell repertoires in COVID-19. Using immunoSEQ multiplex PCR, the repertoire was profiled, and TCRdb retains in-frame clones only, with some absent. The sample gives fewer than 250,000 clones, 70% to 90% of which show up once; about 10% is in the top ten. The sample comprised PBMCs or T cells enriched from blood (not recorded which). The receptors shown here come from a man in his thirties or forties who had recovered from COVID-19.

This clone was counted a single time. In nucleotides, the CDR3 is TGTGCCAGCTGGGACATTCTAAACATGAACACTGAAGCTTTCTTT. Translation gives CASWDILNMNTEAFF. V and J are TRBV10-3 and TRBJ1-1, with D tentatively TRBD1 (6 bases). V was trimmed by 10 bases and J by 0 bases, leaving 18 bases between them. Germline assignment: CDR1 ENHRY and CDR2 SYGVKD. The CDR3 consists of 15 residues.

The chain links TRBV30 to TRBJ1-5, with 8 bases aligning to TRBD1. The ends lost 1 base at V and 3 bases at J; junction bases unmatched: 2. This CDR3 spans 14 amino acids. From germline, CDR1 is GTSNPN and CDR2 SVGIG (reference sequence). CDR3 in DNA: TGTGCCTGGAGTGGGGGACAGGTCAATCAGCCCCAGCATTTT. Its protein product is CAWSGGQVNQPQHF.

V is TRBV27 and J is TRBJ1-2, with a possible D match to TRBD1 (5 bases). Trimming took off 5 bases at V and 4 bases at J, with 14 bases between the two ends. In germline, CDR1 is MNHEY, CDR2 SMNVEV (reference sequence). The CDR3 length is 14 residues. The CDR3 protein is CASSAVGASYGYTF. The CDR3 coding sequence is TGTGCCAGCAGTGCCGTTGGGGCGAGCTATGGCTACACCTTC.

The genes are TRBV5-1 and TRBJ2-7, with D tentatively TRBD1 (5 bases). Germline CDR1 SGHRS, CDR2 YFSETQ. V lost 4 bases and J 2 bases, leaving 10 bases between the germline ends. The CDR3 length is 13 residues. CDR3 residues: CASSATATYEQYF. The DNA for the CDR3 is TGCGCCAGCAGCGCGACAGCAACCTACGAGCAGTACTTC.

The V gene is TRBV28, the J gene TRBJ1-5; 9 nucleotides match TRBD1. Germline trimming cut 7 bases from V and 7 bases from J; bases unmatched to any gene: 11. This CDR3 is 15 amino acids long. Germline CDR1 reads MDHEN; CDR2 reads SYDVKM. The CDR3 DNA reads as TGTGCCAGCAACCCCGGGACAGGGAGGAACCAGCCCCAGCATTTT. Translated, it gives CASNPGTGRNQPQHF.

This clone was seen only a few times. The sample carries other DNA sequences with the same CDR3. The V call is TRBV30, the J call TRBJ1-2, with no clear D. The germline V gene has CDR1 GTSNPN and CDR2 SVGIG (reference sequence). Trimming removed 0 bases from V and 2 bases from J, with 4 bases in between. The CDR3 consists of 12 residues. The CDR3 spells CAWSVLNYGYTF. The CDR3 nucleotides are TGTGCCTGGAGTGTACTGAACTATGGCTACACCTTC.

This clone turned up a few times. The genes are TRBV3-1 (or the pseudogene TRBV3-2) and TRBJ2-1, with D uncertain. V was cut by 1 base and J by 7 bases, with 5 bases left in between. Germline values: CDR1 LGHDT, CDR2 YNNKEL (reference sequence). CDR3 length equals 12 residues. The CDR3 reads CASSQVENEQFF. CDR3 nucleotides: TGTGCCAGCAGCCAAGTAGAGAATGAGCAGTTCTTC.

The chain has TRBV10-3 and TRBJ1-4; D is unresolved. This CDR3 is built from 12 residues. Trimming left V 3 bases short and J 6 bases short, with 5 bases between. Germline-derived CDR1 and CDR2 are ENHRY and SYGVKD. In DNA form, the CDR3 reads TGTGCCATCAGTGACGAGGATGAAAAACTGTTTTTT. This codes for CAISDEDEKLFF.

CDR3 in amino acids: CASRPVVGRAFF. Written as DNA, the CDR3 is TGTGCCAGCAGACCGGTCGTGGGGAGAGCTTTCTTT. The chain recombines TRBV5-8 with TRBJ1-1; D gene uncertain. Trimming took 5 bases from V and 10 from J, leaving 15 bases between them. The CDR3 sequence is 12 residues long. CDR1 is SGHTS and CDR2 is YDEGEE in the germline V gene. Supplemented by reference TRBV5-8 and TRBJ1-1, the full variable domain reads EAGVTQSPTHLIKTRGQQATLRCSPISGHTSVYWYQQALGLGLQFLLWYDEGEERNRGNFPPRFSGRQFPNYSSELNVNALELEDSALYLCASRPVVGRAFFGQGTRLTVV.

The chain is built from TRBV3-1 (or the pseudogene TRBV3-2) and TRBJ1-5; perhaps TRBD1 as D (6 bases). V lost 2 bases and J lost 7, with 12 bases in between. The germline CDR1 and CDR2 sequences are LGHDT and YNNKEL (reference sequence). This CDR3 spans 14 amino acids. The CDR3 spells CASSQPNRAQPQHF. In DNA, the CDR3 is TGTGCCAGCAGCCAACCTAACAGGGCCCAGCCCCAGCATTTT.

The chain has TRBV30 and TRBJ2-2; tentative D call: TRBD2 (7 bases). Germline CDR1 and CDR2: GTSNPN and SVGIG (reference sequence). Trimming took 3 bases from V and 4 from J, leaving 15 bases between them. The CDR3 extends over 15 amino acids. CDR3 sequence reads: CAWRRRGASTGELFF. DNA for the CDR3: TGTGCCTGGAGGCGTCGGGGGGCAAGCACCGGGGAGCTGTTTTTT.

The V call is TRBV10-3, the J call TRBJ2-5; TRBD1 aligns across 10 bases. The CDR3 sequence is 15 residues long. Trimming took 6 bases from V and 1 from J; bases not matched to a gene: 5. The germline CDR1 and CDR2 sequences are ENHRY and SYGVKD. CDR3 bases: TGTGCCATCAGGAGCGGGACAGGGGTCCAAGAGACCCAGTACTTC. This encodes CAIRSGTGVQETQYF.

The gene calls are TRBV7-4 and TRBJ1-5; tentative D call: TRBD1 (6 bases). This CDR3 spans 17 amino acids. Germline assignment: CDR1 SGHVT and CDR2 SQSDAQ. In DNA, the CDR3 is TGTCCCCCCCGCCCCGGATACGGGGGGGGCAGCAATCAGCCCCAGCATTTT. Translation: CPPRPGYGGGSNQPQHF.

This chain uses TRBV4-1 with TRBJ2-7; 7 nucleotides agree with TRBD1. After removal of 0 bases from V and 3 bases from J, the junction contained 2 bases not matched to a gene. Germline lookup yields CDR1 MGHRA and CDR2 YSYEKL. CDR3 size: 14 residues. This CDR3 reads CASSQERTGYEQYF. DNA for the CDR3: TGCGCCAGCAGCCAAGAACGGACAGGCTACGAGCAGTACTTC.

The rearrangement uses TRBV5-1 and TRBJ1-1; TRBD1 might be the D (5 bases). This CDR3 spans 13 amino acids. V lost 4 bases and J lost 5, with 12 bases in between. CDR1 and CDR2 from the germline V gene are SGHRS and YFSETQ. The CDR3 nucleotides are TGCGCCAGCAGCCTGACGGGGGAGACTGAAGCTTTCTTT. It translates to CASSLTGETEAFF.

V usage is TRBV28 and J usage is TRBJ2-2, with no clear D. Per germline, CDR1 MDHEN and CDR2 SYDVKM. This CDR3 comprises 17 residues. Between the trimmed V and J ends, which lost 4 bases and 1 base, there was a span of 16 bases. The CDR3 sequence is CASSWFLRRKNTGELFF. The CDR3 DNA follows: TGTGCCAGCAGTTGGTTTCTTCGGCGGAAGAACACCGGGGAGCTGTTTTTT.

The chain is built from TRBV7-2 and TRBJ1-2, with D unclear. CDR1 and CDR2 (germline): SGHTA, FQGNSA. The ends were cut back, 6 bases at V and 7 bases at J, with 15 bases in the middle. This CDR3 is 13 amino acids long. The CDR3 bases are TGTGCCAGCAGAATGCGGGAGTCTGGTGGCTACACCTTC. Translation: CASRMRESGGYTF.

The V and J genes are TRBV6-1 and TRBJ2-3, with D maybe TRBD2 (6 bases). V shed 0 bases and J shed 7 bases, with 14 bases lying between them. This CDR3 contains 15 residues. The germline V gene has CDR1 MNHNS and CDR2 SASEGT. The CDR3 reads CASSEASTGAYTQYF. CDR3 nucleotides: TGTGCCAGCAGTGAAGCATCGACGGGAGCCTATACGCAGTATTTT.

The chain carries TRBV12-3 or TRBV12-4 and TRBJ2-2, with a tentative D call TRBD2 (5 bases). Trimming removed 10 bases at V and 6 bases at J, with 12 bases between. The CDR3 length is 12 residues. CDR3 DNA sequence: TGTGCCACCGGAGAGGGCGCCGGGGAGCTGTTTTTT. Its translation is CATGEGAGELFF.

This chain uses TRBV5-1 with TRBJ1-2; 12 bases map to TRBD1. Germline V gives CDR1 SGHRS, CDR2 YFSETQ. This CDR3 has 15 amino acids. Germline trimming cut 4 bases from V and 4 bases from J; bases unmatched to any gene: 5. In DNA form, the CDR3 reads TGCGCCAGCAGCCCCGGGACAGGGGGCGTCTATGGCTACACCTTC. It codes for CASSPGTGGVYGYTF.

To note about this clone: At the DNA level, this CDR3 is encoded by other sequences in the same sample as well. The genes are TRBV7-2 and TRBJ1-1, with 11 bases aligning to TRBD1. V was pared by 1 base and J by 7 bases, with 5 bases of the junction left unmatched. This CDR3 comprises 15 residues. In germline, CDR1 is SGHTA, CDR2 FQGNSA. The CDR3 coding sequence is TGTGCCAGCAGCTTAGTATCGGGACAGGGGGTTGAAGCTTTCTTT. Protein: CASSLVSGQGVEAFF.

The table lists this clone with a few counts. Germline and junction disagree at one end, which may indicate a read error. J is TRBJ2-2 and V is TRBV7-7, with 12 bases lining up with TRBD1. The CDR3 length is 16 residues. From germline, CDR1 is SSHAT and CDR2 FNYEAQ (reference sequence). Here the CDR3 DNA reads TGTGCTAGCAGTTCCGGGACAGGGGGCGTCACCGGGGAGCTGTTTTTT. Translating gives CASSSGTGGVTGELFF.

Only one count was recorded for this clone. V is TRBV25-1 and J is TRBJ2-1; 8 positions agree with TRBD2. Germline loops: CDR1 MGHDK, CDR2 SYGVNS. This CDR3 is built from 15 residues. Trimming removed 3 bases from V and 4 bases from J; junction bases left unmatched: 5. The CDR3 coding sequence is TGTGCCAGCAGTGATGGCGGGAGGAGGTACAATGAGCAGTTCTTC. Its translation: CASSDGGRRYNEQFF.

The chain carries TRBV14 and TRBJ1-1; D remains ambiguous. Germline V gives CDR1 SGHDN, CDR2 FVKESK. This CDR3 has 14 amino acids. V dropped 4 bases and J dropped 10 bases, with 19 bases sitting between them. In DNA form, the CDR3 reads TGTGCCAGCAGCCGCACCCGGGCAATGCGGGGAGCTTTCTTT. This sequence encodes CASSRTRAMRGAFF.

This clone has just one count. The V and J genes are TRBV28 and TRBJ2-7; 7 bases agree with TRBD2. The CDR3 extends over 17 amino acids. The V gene end was trimmed by 3 bases and the J gene end by 4 bases; junction bases not matched to a gene: 15. The germline gives CDR1 MDHEN, CDR2 SYDVKM. The CDR3 loop is CASSLPASGPNMYEQYF. As DNA, the CDR3 is TGTGCCAGCAGTTTGCCGGCTAGCGGTCCTAACATGTACGAGCAGTACTTC.

The rearrangement links TRBV27 to TRBJ2-5, with 9 bases aligning to TRBD2. The CDR3 is made up of 18 amino acids. Trimming at V came to 6 bases and at J to 1 base, leaving 15 bases not matched to a gene. Germline V gene data show CDR1 as MNHEY and CDR2 as SMNVEV (reference sequence). CDR3 nucleotides: TGTGCCAGCAGCGTACGGACTAGCGCCCAGGCCGTCCAAGAGACCCAGTACTTC. Its translation: CASSVRTSAQAVQETQYF.

The V and J genes are TRBV18 and TRBJ1-1; D unresolved. Trimming pared 8 bases from V and 1 base from J, leaving 17 bases between. This CDR3 has 15 amino acids. Germline values: CDR1 KGHSH, CDR2 LQKENI. CDR3 loop: CASLPGPGSNTEAFF. CDR3 sequence (DNA): TGTGCCAGCCTTCCGGGTCCGGGGTCGAACACTGAAGCTTTCTTT. Supplemented by reference TRBV18 and TRBJ1-1, the full variable domain reads NAGVMQNPRHLVRRRGQEARLRCSPMKGHSHVYWYRQLPEEGLKFMVYLQKENIIDESGMPKERFSAEFPKEGPSILRIQQVVRGDSAAYFCASLPGPGSNTEAFFGQGTRLTVV.

The CDR3 region has the DNA TGCGCCAGCAGCTTGGAGGCGGGGGTTTACAATGAGCAGTTCTTC. Its protein product is CASSLEAGVYNEQFF. The chain is built from TRBV5-1 and TRBJ2-1; TRBD2 agrees at 7 bases. V lost 0 bases and J lost 4; bases outside the gene matches: 4. Germline CDR1 and CDR2: SGHRS and YFSETQ. The CDR3 loop spans 15 amino acids.